This T cell receptor beta chain is from a study of T cells in women clearing cervical HPV infection. To note about this clone: The observed sequence ends 3 residues before the CDR3 terminus, with the missing tail filled in from the germline J gene.

The V and J ends lost 1 base and 1 base respectively, with 9 bases between them. The CDR3 covers 15 residues. Germline CDR1 SGHNT, CDR2 YENEEA. Clones were sequenced by immunoSEQ multiplex PCR, and TCRdb holds only the in-frame ones, with some missing. This sample's table reports about 23,000 clones. Sequencing was done on a sample of blood buffy coat. The clonotype comes from a woman between 18 and 70 years old with a cervical HPV16 infection that either progressed to CIN3+ or cleared (not recorded which). The chain recombines TRBV11-3 with TRBJ2-3, with D possibly being TRBD2 (6 bases). CDR3 region: CASSLGGIGTDTQYF. The part of the CDR3 DNA that was read is TGTGCCAGCAGCTTAGGCGGGATTGGCACAGATACG.